This TCR beta chain was observed in a study of cytomegalovirus exposure and HLA in healthy donors. After removal of 4 bases from V and 5 bases from J, the junction contained 2 bases not matched to a gene. Germline CDR1 reads SGHRS; CDR2 reads YFSETQ. CDR3 length equals 14 residues. Turning to this clone: Other DNA sequences within the sample encode an identical CDR3.

The PCR made use of 60 Vbeta and 13 Jbeta primers. Assay used: immunoSEQ multiplex PCR; TCRdb lists only in-frame clones, some missing. This sample has some 95,000 clones, with about 78% found just once. The sample consisted of PBMCs. The clonotype comes from a woman between 35 and 50 years old in good health and CMV-seropositive. V usage is TRBV5-1 and J usage is TRBJ1-6, with TRBD1 identical over 8 bases. The CDR3 sequence: CASSLTGDNSPLHF. The DNA of the CDR3 is TGCGCCAGCAGCCTGACAGGGGATAATTCACCCCTCCACTTT.